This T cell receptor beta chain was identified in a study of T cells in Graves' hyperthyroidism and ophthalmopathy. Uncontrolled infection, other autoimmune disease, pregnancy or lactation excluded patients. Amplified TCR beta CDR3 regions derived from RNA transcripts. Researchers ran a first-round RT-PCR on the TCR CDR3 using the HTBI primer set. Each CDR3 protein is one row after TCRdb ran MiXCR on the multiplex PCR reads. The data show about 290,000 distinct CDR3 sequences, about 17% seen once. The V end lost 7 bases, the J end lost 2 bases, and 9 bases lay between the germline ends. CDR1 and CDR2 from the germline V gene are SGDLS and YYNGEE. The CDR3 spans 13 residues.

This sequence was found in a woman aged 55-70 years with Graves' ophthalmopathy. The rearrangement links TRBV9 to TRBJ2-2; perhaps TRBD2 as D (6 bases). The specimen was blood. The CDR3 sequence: CASGSGNTGELFF. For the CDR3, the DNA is TGTGCCAGCGGTAGCGGTAACACCGGGGAGCTGTTTTTT.